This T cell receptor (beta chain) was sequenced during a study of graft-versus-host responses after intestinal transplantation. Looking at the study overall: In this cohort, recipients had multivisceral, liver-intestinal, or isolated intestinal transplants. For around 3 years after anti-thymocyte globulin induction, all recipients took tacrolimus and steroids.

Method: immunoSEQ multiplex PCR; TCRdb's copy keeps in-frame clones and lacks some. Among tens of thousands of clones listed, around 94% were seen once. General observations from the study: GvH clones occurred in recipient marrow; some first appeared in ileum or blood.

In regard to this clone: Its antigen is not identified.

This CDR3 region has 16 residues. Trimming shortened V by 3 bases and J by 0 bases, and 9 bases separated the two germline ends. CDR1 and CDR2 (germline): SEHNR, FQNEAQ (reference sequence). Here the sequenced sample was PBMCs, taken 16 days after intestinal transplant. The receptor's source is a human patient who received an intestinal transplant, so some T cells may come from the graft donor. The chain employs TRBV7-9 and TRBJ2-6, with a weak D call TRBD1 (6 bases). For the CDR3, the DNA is TGTGCCAGCAGCTTGACAGGCAGCTCTGGGGCCAACGTCCTGACTTTC. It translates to CASSLTGSSGANVLTF.